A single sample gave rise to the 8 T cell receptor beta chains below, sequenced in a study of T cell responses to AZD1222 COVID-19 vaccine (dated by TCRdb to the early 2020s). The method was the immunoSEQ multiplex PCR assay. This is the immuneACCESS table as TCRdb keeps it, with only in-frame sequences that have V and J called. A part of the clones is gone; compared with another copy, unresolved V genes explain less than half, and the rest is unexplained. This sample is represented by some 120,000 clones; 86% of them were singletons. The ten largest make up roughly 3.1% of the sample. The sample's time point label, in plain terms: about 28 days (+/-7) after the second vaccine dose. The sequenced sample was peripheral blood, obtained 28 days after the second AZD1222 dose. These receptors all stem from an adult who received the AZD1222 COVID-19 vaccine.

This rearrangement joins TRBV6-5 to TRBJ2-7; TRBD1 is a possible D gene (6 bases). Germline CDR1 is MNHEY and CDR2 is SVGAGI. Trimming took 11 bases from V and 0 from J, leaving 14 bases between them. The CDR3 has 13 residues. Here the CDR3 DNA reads TGTGCCGCCAATCGGGACATCTCCTACGAGCAGTACTTC. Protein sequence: CAANRDISYEQYF.

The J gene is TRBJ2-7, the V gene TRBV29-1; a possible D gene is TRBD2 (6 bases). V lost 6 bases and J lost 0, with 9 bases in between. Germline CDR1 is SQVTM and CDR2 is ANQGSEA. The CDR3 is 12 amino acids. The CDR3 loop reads CSVRTTSYEQYF. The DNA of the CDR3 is TGCAGCGTCAGGACTACCTCCTACGAGCAGTACTTC.

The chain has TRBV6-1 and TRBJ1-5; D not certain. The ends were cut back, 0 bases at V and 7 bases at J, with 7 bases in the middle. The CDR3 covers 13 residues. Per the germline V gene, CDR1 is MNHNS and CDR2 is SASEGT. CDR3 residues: CASSEAWVQPQHF. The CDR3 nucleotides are TGTGCCAGCAGTGAAGCGTGGGTCCAGCCCCAGCATTTT.

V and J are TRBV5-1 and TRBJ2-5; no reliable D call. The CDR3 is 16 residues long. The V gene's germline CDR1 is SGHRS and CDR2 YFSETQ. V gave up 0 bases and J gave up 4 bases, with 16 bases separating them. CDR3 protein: CASSLGSELVVETQYF. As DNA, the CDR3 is TGCGCCAGCAGCTTGGGTAGTGAGCTAGTCGTAGAGACCCAGTACTTC.

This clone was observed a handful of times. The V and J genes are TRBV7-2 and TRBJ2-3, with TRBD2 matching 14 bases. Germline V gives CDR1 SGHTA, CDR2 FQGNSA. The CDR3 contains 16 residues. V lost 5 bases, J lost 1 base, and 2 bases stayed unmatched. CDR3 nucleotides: TGTGCCAGCAGCCCGGGACTAGCGGGGGGCACAGATACGCAGTATTTT. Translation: CASSPGLAGGTDTQYF. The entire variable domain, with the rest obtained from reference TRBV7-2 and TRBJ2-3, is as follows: GAGVSQSPSNKVTEKGKDVELRCDPISGHTALYWYRQSLGQGLEFLIYFQGNSAPDKSGLPSDRFSAERTGGSVSTLTIQRTQQEDSAVYLCASSPGLAGGTDTQYFGPGTRLTVL.

CDR3 bases: TGTGCCAGCAGTTACTCGGGGCAGGGCGATGAGCAGTTCTTC. It specifies CASSYSGQGDEQFF. The rearrangement joins TRBV6-5 to TRBJ2-1; the D gene is possibly TRBD1 (5 bases). Germline lookup yields CDR1 MNHEY and CDR2 SVGAGI. Trimming pared 0 bases from V and 8 bases from J, leaving 11 bases between. There are 14 residues in the CDR3.

The CDR3, as DNA: TGTGCCAGCAGCCGGGGACAGGGGAAGGGCTACACCTTC. This encodes CASSRGQGKGYTF. The V and J genes are TRBV5-6 and TRBJ1-2; 10 positions agree with TRBD1. CDR3 length: 13 residues. The V gene end was trimmed by 4 bases and the J gene end by 8 bases; junction bases not matched to a gene: 5. Looked up from germline, CDR1 is SGHDT and CDR2 is YYEEEE.

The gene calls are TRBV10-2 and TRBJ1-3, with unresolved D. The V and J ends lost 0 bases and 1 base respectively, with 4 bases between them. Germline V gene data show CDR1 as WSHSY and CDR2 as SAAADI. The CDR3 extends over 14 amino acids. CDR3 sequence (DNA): TGCGCCAGCAGTGAGTCGGGATCTGGAAACACCATATATTTT. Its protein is CASSESGSGNTIYF.